These 11 T cell receptor beta chains were sequenced from one sample in a study of CD8+CD57+ T cells in acquired aplastic anemia. Profiles of TCR beta VDJ and CDR3 were generated from a genomic DNA template. TCRdb recomputed calls from the reads with MiXCR, one row per CDR3 protein. The data show 200,000 or so distinct CDR3 sequences, about half seen once. Whoever was chosen for sequencing had shown CD8+CD57+ cell expansion by flow cytometry. Input material: sorted CD4+, CD8+, or CD8+CD57+ T cells (not recorded which) from PBMCs. The receptors shown here come from a human donor with aplastic anemia.

This clonotype came up a few times. This chain connects TRBV18 to TRBJ1-4; D is possibly TRBD1 (5 bases). From germline, CDR1 is KGHSH and CDR2 LQKENI. V shed 3 bases and J shed 5 bases, with 13 bases lying between them. The CDR3 totals 15 residues. The chain's CDR3 is CASSPSTAENEKLFF. The CDR3 DNA follows: TGTGCCAGCTCACCTTCGACAGCCGAAAATGAAAAACTGTTTTTT.

The chain carries TRBV9 and TRBJ2-7, with 7 positions matching TRBD1. The CDR3 length is 16 residues. CDR1 is SGDLS, CDR2 YYNGEE, per germline. V lost 4 bases, J lost 3 bases, and 13 bases stayed unmatched. CDR3 in amino acids: CASSLFTGQRVYEQYF. In nucleotides, the CDR3 is TGTGCCAGCAGCTTGTTCACGGGACAGCGAGTCTACGAGCAGTACTTC. Full variable domain (remainder filled in from reference TRBV9 and TRBJ2-7): DSGVTQTPKHLITATGQRVTLRCSPRSGDLSVYWYQQSLDQGLQFLIQYYNGEERAKGNILERFSAQQFPDLHSELNLSSLELGDSALYFCASSLFTGQRVYEQYFGPGTRLTVT.

The chain couples TRBV29-1 to TRBJ1-2, with D possibly matching TRBD1 (5 bases). This CDR3 region has 15 residues. Germline values: CDR1 SQVTM, CDR2 ANQGSEA. V dropped 1 base and J dropped 2 bases, with 14 bases sitting between them. CDR3 sequence: CSVEALGEGNYGYTF. The CDR3 DNA follows: TGCAGCGTTGAAGCCCTAGGGGAAGGCAACTATGGCTACACCTTC.

This clonotype was observed at least ten times. The chain links TRBV12-3 or TRBV12-4 to TRBJ1-5; D is undetermined. This CDR3 contains 12 residues. Trimming pared 5 bases from V and 9 bases from J, leaving 11 bases between. CDR3 amino acids: CASSQPLRPQHF. The CDR3 nucleotides read TGTGCCAGCAGTCAGCCCCTTAGGCCCCAGCATTTT.

This clonotype was seen ten or more times. The chain joins TRBV7-8 to TRBJ1-5, with D hard to call. V shed 1 base and J shed 7 bases, with 5 bases lying between them. This CDR3 comprises 12 residues. Germline-derived CDR1 and CDR2 are SGHVS and FQNEAQ. Here the CDR3 reads CASSLVGQPQHF. The CDR3 region has the DNA TGTGCCAGCAGCTTAGTGGGGCAGCCCCAGCATTTT. Drawing the rest from reference TRBV7-8 and TRBJ1-5, the complete variable domain is GAGVSQSPRYKVAKRGQDVALRCDPISGHVSLFWYQQALGQGPEFLTYFQNEAQLDKSGLPSDRFFAERPEGSVSTLKIQRTQQEDSAVYLCASSLVGQPQHFGDGTRLSIL.

About this clonotype itself: Just one base apart from a much larger clone, this may be a read error. The chain employs TRBV12-3 or TRBV12-4 and TRBJ1-3; weak D call: TRBD1 (5 bases). The CDR3 runs to 16 residues. CDR3 DNA sequence: TGTGCCAGCAGCCTACAGGCGAGGGGCTCTGGAAACACCATGTATTTT. It yields the protein CASSLQARGSGNTMYF.

The rearrangement links TRBV19 to TRBJ2-5, with 7 bases identical to TRBD2. The CDR3 has 16 residues. J was trimmed by 0 bases and V by 5 bases; bases with no gene match: 9. Germline CDR1 reads LNHDA; CDR2 reads SQIVND (reference sequence). DNA for the CDR3: TGTGCCAGTAGTCCCCGGGGAGCGGGGAACCAAGAGACCCAGTACTTC. Its protein is CASSPRGAGNQETQYF. The full variable domain, in which reference TRBV19 and TRBJ2-5 provide the parts outside the CDR3, is DGGITQSPKYLFRKEGQNVTLSCEQNLNHDAMYWYRQDPGQGLRLIYYSQIVNDFQKGDIAEGYSVSREKKESFPLTVTSAQKNPTAFYLCASSPRGAGNQETQYFGPGTRLLVL.

The V call is TRBV19, the J call TRBJ2-7; no firm D call. In germline, CDR1 is LNHDA, CDR2 SQIVND (reference sequence). The V and J ends lost 3 bases and 4 bases respectively, with 16 bases between them. The length of the CDR3 is 15 residues. CDR3 in amino acids: CASSIQQQFGYEQYF. In nucleotides, the CDR3 is TGTGCCAGTAGTATCCAACAACAGTTCGGGTACGAGCAGTACTTC.

The chain carries TRBV7-3 and TRBJ2-1; D unclear. The CDR3 loop spans 15 amino acids. V lost 5 bases and J 0 bases, leaving 11 bases between the germline ends. The germline CDR1 and CDR2 sequences are SGHTA and FQGTGA. The CDR3 DNA is TGTGCCAGCAGCCCAATAGATAGCTCCTACAATGAGCAGTTCTTC. Translating it yields CASSPIDSSYNEQFF.

This clonotype has a count of ten or more. A much larger clone differs by one base, so this may be a read error. This chain links TRBV7-3 with TRBJ2-1; TRBD2 matches at 8 bases. The CDR3 is 17 residues long. With 2 bases clipped from V and 6 bases from J, the junction kept 12 bases outside the gene matches. Germline CDR1 and CDR2: SGHTA and FQGTGA. This CDR3 is CASSLRVVSGAGNEQFF. The CDR3 DNA reads TGTGCCAGCAGCTTACGGGTAGTTAGCGGGGCCGGCAATGAGCAGTTCTTC. Full variable domain (outside the CDR3, taken from reference TRBV7-3 and TRBJ2-1): GAGVSQTPSNKVTEKGKYVELRCDPISGHTALYWYRQSLGQGPEFLIYFQGTGAADDSGLPNDRFFAVRPEGSVSTLKIQRTERGDSAVYLCASSLRVVSGAGNEQFFGPGTRLTVL.

Notes on this clonotype: One junction end disagrees with the germline gene, perhaps due to a read error. This sequence joins TRBV4-1 and TRBJ1-4, with D tentatively TRBD1 (5 bases). Germline V lookup: CDR1 MGHRA, CDR2 YSYEKL. The length of the CDR3 is 18 residues. The CDR3 DNA sequence: TGCGCCAGCAGCCAGCAGGTAGGGGAGTTTGCAACTATTGAAAAACTGTTTTTT. Residues: CASSQQVGEFATIEKLFF.